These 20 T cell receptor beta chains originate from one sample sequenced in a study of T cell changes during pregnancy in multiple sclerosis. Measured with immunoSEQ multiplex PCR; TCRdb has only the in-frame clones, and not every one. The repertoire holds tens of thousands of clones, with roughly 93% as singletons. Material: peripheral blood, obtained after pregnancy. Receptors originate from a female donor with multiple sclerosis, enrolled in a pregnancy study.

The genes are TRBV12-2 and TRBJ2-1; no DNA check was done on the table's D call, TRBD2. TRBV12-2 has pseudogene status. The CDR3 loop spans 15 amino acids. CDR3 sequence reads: CASRLEGLAGNEQFF. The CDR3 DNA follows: TGTGCAAGTCGCTTAGAGGGACTAGCGGGAAATGAGCAGTTCTTC.

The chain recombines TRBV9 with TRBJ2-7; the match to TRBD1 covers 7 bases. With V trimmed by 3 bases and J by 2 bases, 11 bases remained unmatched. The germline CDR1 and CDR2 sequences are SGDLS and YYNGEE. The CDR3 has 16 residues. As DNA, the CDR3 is TGTGCCAGCAGCGCATCGACAGGGCGAGTAACCTACGAGCAGTACTTC. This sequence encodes CASSASTGRVTYEQYF.

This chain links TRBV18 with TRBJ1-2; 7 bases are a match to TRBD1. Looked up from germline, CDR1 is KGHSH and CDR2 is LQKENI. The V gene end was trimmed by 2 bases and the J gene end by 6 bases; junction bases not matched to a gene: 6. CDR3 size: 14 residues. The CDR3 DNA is TGTGCCAGCTCACCAAACAGGGGAACAGATGGCTACACCTTC. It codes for CASSPNRGTDGYTF.

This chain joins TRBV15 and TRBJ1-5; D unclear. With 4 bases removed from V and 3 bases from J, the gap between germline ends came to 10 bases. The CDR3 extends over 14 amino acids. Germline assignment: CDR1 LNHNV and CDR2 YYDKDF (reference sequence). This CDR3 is CATSTEGSNQPQHF. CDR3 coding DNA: TGTGCCACCAGCACCGAGGGATCCAATCAGCCCCAGCATTTT.

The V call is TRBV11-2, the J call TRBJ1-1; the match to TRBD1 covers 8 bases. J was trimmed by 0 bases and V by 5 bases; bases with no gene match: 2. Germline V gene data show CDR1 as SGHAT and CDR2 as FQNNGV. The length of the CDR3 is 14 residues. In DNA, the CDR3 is TGTGCCAGCAGCCTGACAGGGGTGAACACTGAAGCTTTCTTT. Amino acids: CASSLTGVNTEAFF.

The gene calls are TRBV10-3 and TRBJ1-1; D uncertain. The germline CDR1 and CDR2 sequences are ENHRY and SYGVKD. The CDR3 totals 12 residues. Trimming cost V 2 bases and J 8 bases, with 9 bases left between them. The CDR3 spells CAISEPAGEAFF. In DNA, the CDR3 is TGTGCCATCAGTGAGCCCGCGGGGGAAGCTTTCTTT.

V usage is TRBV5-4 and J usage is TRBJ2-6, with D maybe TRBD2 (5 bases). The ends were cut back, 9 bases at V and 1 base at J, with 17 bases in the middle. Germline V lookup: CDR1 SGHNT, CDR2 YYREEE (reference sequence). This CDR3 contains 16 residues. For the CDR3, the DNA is TGTGCCACCAGACCTTATTCGGGATCTGGGGCCAACGTCCTGACTTTC. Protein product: CATRPYSGSGANVLTF.

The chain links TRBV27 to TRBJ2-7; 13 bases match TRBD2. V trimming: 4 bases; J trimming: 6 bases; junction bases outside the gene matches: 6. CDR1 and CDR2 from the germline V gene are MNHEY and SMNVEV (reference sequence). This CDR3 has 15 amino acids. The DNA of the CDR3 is TGTGCCAGCAGTTCCAGACTAGCGGGAGGCGTCGAGCAGTACTTC. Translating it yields CASSSRLAGGVEQYF.

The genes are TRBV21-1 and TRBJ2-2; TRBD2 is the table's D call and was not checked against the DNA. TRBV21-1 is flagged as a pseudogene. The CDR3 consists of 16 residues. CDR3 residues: CASSKPDGKPPGELFF. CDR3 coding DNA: TGTGCCAGCAGCAAACCGGACGGGAAGCCCCCCGGGGAGCTGTTTTTT.

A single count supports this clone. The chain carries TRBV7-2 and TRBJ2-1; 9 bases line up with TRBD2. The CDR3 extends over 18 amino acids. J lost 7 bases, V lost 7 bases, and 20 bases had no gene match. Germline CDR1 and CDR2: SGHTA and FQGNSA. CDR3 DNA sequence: TGTGCCAGCACCAACCCCGGGGCTAGCGGGATATTATGGAATGAGCAGTTCTTC. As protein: CASTNPGASGILWNEQFF.

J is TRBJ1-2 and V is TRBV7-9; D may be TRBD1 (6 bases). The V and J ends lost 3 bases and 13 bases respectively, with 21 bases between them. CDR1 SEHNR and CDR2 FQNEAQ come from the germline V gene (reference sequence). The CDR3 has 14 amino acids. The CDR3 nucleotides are TGTGCCAGCAGCTTGAGCCCCGCCTCACAGGGATTCACCTTC. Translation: CASSLSPASQGFTF.

The CDR3 region is CASSGRSGWSSSYEQYF. The CDR3 nucleotides read TGTGCCAGCAGTGGAAGAAGCGGGTGGTCCAGCTCCTACGAGCAGTACTTC. J is TRBJ2-7 and V is TRBV6-1; the D gene is possibly TRBD2 (6 bases). Germline CDR1 and CDR2: MNHNS and SASEGT. Trimming removed 4 bases from V and 0 bases from J, with 19 bases in between. The CDR3 length is 17 residues.

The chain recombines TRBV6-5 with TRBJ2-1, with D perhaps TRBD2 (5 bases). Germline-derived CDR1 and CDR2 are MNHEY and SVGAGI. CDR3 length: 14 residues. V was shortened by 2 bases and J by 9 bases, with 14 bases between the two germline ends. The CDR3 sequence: CASSYNLALGEQFF. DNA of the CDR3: TGTGCCAGCAGTTACAACCTAGCTCTGGGTGAGCAGTTCTTC.

DNA for the CDR3: TGTGCCAGCAGCGGCACAGGGGGCAGGGAGACCCAGTACTTC. This encodes CASSGTGGRETQYF. The rearrangement joins TRBV7-3 to TRBJ2-5; TRBD1 matches 9 bases. Germline V gene sequence: CDR1 SGHTA, CDR2 FQGTGA. Germline trimming cut 5 bases from V and 5 bases from J; bases unmatched to any gene: 6. This CDR3 spans 14 amino acids.

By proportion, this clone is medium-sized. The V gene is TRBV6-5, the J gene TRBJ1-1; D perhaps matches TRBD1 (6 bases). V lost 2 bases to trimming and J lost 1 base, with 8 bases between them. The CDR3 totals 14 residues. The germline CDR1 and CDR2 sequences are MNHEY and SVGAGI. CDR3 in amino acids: CASSYRTENTEAFF. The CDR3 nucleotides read TGTGCCAGCAGTTACAGGACAGAGAACACTGAAGCTTTCTTT.

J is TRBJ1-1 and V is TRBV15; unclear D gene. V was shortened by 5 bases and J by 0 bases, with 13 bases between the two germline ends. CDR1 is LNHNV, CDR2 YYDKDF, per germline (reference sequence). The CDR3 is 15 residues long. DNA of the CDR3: TGTGCCACCAGCCCCTCTGTAGATATGAACACTGAAGCTTTCTTT. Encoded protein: CATSPSVDMNTEAFF.

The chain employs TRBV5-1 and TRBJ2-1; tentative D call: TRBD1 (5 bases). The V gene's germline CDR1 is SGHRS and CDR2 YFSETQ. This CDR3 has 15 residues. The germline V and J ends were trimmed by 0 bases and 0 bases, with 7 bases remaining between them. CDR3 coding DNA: TGCGCCAGCAGCTTGGTCAGGGACTCCTACAATGAGCAGTTCTTC. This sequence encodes CASSLVRDSYNEQFF.

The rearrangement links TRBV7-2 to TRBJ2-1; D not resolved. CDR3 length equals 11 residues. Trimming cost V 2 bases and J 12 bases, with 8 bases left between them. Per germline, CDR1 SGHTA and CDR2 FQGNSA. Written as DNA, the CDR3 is TGTGCCAGCAGCTTATCCGGTAGGCAGTTCTTC. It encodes CASSLSGRQFF. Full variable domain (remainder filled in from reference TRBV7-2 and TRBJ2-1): GAGVSQSPSNKVTEKGKDVELRCDPISGHTALYWYRQSLGQGLEFLIYFQGNSAPDKSGLPSDRFSAERTGGSVSTLTIQRTQQEDSAVYLCASSLSGRQFFGPGTRLTVL.

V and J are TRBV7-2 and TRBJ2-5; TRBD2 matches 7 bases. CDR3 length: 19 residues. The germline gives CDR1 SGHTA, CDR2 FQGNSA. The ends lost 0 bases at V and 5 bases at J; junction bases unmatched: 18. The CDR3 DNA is TGTGCCAGCAGCTTAGCACCCCTTAGGAGCGGGGCCCGTGAGGAGACCCAGTACTTC. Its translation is CASSLAPLRSGAREETQYF.

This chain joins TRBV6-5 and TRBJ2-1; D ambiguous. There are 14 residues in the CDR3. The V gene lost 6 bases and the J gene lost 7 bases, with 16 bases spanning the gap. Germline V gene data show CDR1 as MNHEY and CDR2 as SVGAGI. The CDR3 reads CASSLLGRLNEQFF. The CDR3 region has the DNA TGTGCCAGCAGCCTCTTGGGCAGGTTGAATGAGCAGTTCTTC.